Listed below are T cell receptor beta chains from one sample, sequenced in a study of blood T cell repertoires in COVID-19. Data came from immunoSEQ multiplex PCR; TCRdb stores just in-frame clones and leaves some out. The repertoire holds some 320,000 clones, with approximately 88% as singletons. Sequences were obtained from peripheral blood. The receptors derive from a woman aged 30 to 39 who had recovered from COVID-19. Both conserved end residues are part of each CDR3. Each record gives: J gene, D gene, V gene, CDR3 DNA, CDR3 protein. A D gene is named only where the DNA matches it firmly.

TRBJ1-1 NA TRBV7-9 TGTGCCAGCAGCTTAGTACAGGGACCTGAAGCTTTCTTT CASSLVQGPEAFF
TRBJ2-3 NA TRBV27 TGTGCCAGCAGTTTAGGGGCAGGCCGCACAGATACGCAGTATTTT CASSLGAGRTDTQYF
TRBJ1-4 NA TRBV4-3 TGCGCCAGCAGCCAAGCGCGAACAGCAGATGAAAAACTGTTTTTT CASSQARTADEKLFF
TRBJ2-3 TRBD2 TRBV2 TGTGCCAGCAGCCTAGCGGGGGTGGTCACAGATACGCAGTATTTT CASSLAGVVTDTQYF
TRBJ2-7 TRBD1 TRBV18 TGTGCCAGCTCACCGCAGACAGGGACGGTCACCTACGAGCAGTACTTC CASSPQTGTVTYEQYF
TRBJ2-3 NA TRBV21-1 TGTGCCAGCAGCAAATATCGCGGGGGGTTCAGAGATACGCAGTATTTT CASSKYRGGFRDTQYF
TRBJ1-5 TRBD1 TRBV19 TGTGCCAGTAGTATCACAGGGGGAGCCAATCAGCCCCAGCATTTT CASSITGGANQPQHF
TRBJ2-1 TRBD1 TRBV29-1 TGCAGCGTTGAACAGGGGGTTTACAATGAGCAGTTCTTC CSVEQGVYNEQFF
TRBJ1-5 NA TRBV6-2/TRBV6-3 TGTGCCAGCAGTTCACCCGGGGGGTCTTTGCAGCCCCAGCATTTT CASSSPGGSLQPQHF
TRBJ2-1 TRBD1 TRBV5-1 TGCGCCAGCAGCTTGGCCCAGGGGGCCTACAATGAGCAGTTCTTC CASSLAQGAYNEQFF
TRBJ2-7 NA TRBV5-1 TGCGCCAGCAGCTCCCAGGGTTTCTCCTACGAGCAGTACTTC CASSSQGFSYEQYF
TRBJ2-1 TRBD2 TRBV5-1 TGCGCCAGCAGCCCGACCCTTAGCGGGGGTTACAATGAGCAGTTCTTC CASSPTLSGGYNEQFF
TRBJ2-7 NA TRBV6-5 TGTGCCAGCAGGACTGCGGGGCGCTCCTACGAGCAGTACTTC CASRTAGRSYEQYF
TRBJ1-2 NA TRBV5-5 TGTGCCAGCAGCTTGCGGCAGGTCTATAACTATGGCTACACCTTC CASSLRQVYNYGYTF
TRBJ2-1 NA TRBV9 TGTGCCAGCAGCGTAGGAGAAGATGAGCAGTTCTTC CASSVGEDEQFF